The rows below give T cell receptor beta chains drawn from one sample of a study of T cells in Graves' hyperthyroidism and ophthalmopathy. TCRdb redid the calling of the multiplex PCR reads with MiXCR, one entry per CDR3 protein. The table lists a few hundred thousand distinct CDR3 sequences, roughly 13% of them singletons. Material for sequencing was blood. All receptors derive from a middle-aged woman with Graves' ophthalmopathy. Each CDR3 is given with its conserved first and last residue. A D gene is named only where the DNA matches it firmly. Not all rows give a size; the values are once, few, many and, for expanded clones, a class.

d_call: NA
v_call: TRBV3-1
j_call: TRBJ2-1
clone_size: many
cdr3_length: 13
cdr3_aa: CASSWRAENEQFF
cdr3_nt: TGTGCCAGCAGCTGGAGAGCGGAAAATGAGCAGTTCTTC

d_call: TRBD2
v_call: TRBV29-1
j_call: TRBJ2-7
clone_size: NA
cdr3_length: 14
cdr3_aa: CSVGGLAGSYEQYF
cdr3_nt: TGCAGCGTTGGTGGACTAGCGGGGTCCTACGAGCAGTACTTC

d_call: NA
v_call: TRBV6-1
j_call: TRBJ2-6
clone_size: NA
cdr3_length: 14
cdr3_aa: CASSGLTGASVLTF
cdr3_nt: TGTGCCAGCAGTGGCTTAACTGGGGCCAGCGTCCTGACTTTC

d_call: TRBD1
v_call: TRBV10-2
j_call: TRBJ1-2
clone_size: many
cdr3_length: 15
cdr3_aa: CASRRDTGTGEGYTF
cdr3_nt: TGCGCCAGCCGTCGGGATACCGGGACAGGGGAGGGCTACACCTTC

d_call: TRBD2
v_call: TRBV10-3
j_call: TRBJ2-1
clone_size: NA
cdr3_length: 14
cdr3_aa: CAISGSGIYNEQFF
cdr3_nt: TGTGCCATCAGTGGCAGCGGGATATACAATGAGCAGTTCTTC

d_call: TRBD2
v_call: TRBV11-2
j_call: TRBJ2-3
clone_size: few
cdr3_length: 15
cdr3_aa: CASTRAGARTDTQYF
cdr3_nt: TGTGCCAGCACCCGTGCGGGAGCCCGCACAGATACGCAGTATTTT

d_call: TRBD1
v_call: TRBV6-1
j_call: TRBJ2-1
clone_size: few
cdr3_length: 19
cdr3_aa: CASSDQGAKFSYVYNEQFF
cdr3_nt: TGTGCCAGCAGTGATCAGGGGGCGAAATTCTCTTACGTTTACAATGAGCAGTTCTTC

d_call: NA
v_call: TRBV11-3
j_call: TRBJ1-1
clone_size: many
cdr3_length: 12
cdr3_aa: CASSKGDTEAFF
cdr3_nt: TGTGCCAGCAGCAAGGGGGACACTGAAGCTTTCTTT

d_call: NA
v_call: TRBV18
j_call: TRBJ1-1
clone_size: many
cdr3_length: 16
cdr3_aa: CASSPYTGTTNTEAFF
cdr3_nt: TGTGCCAGCTCACCATACACCGGGACCACGAACACTGAAGCTTTCTTT

d_call: TRBD1
v_call: TRBV30
j_call: TRBJ2-7
clone_size: NA
cdr3_length: 14
cdr3_aa: CAWSFGTGLYEQYF
cdr3_nt: TGTGCCTGGAGTTTCGGGACAGGGCTTTACGAGCAGTACTTC

d_call: TRBD2
v_call: TRBV20-1
j_call: TRBJ2-1
clone_size: many
cdr3_length: 19
cdr3_aa: CSARESGWLAGDSYNEQFF
cdr3_nt: TGCAGTGCTAGAGAATCGGGGTGGCTAGCGGGGGACTCCTACAATGAGCAGTTCTTC

d_call: TRBD1
v_call: TRBV10-3
j_call: TRBJ1-5
clone_size: many
cdr3_length: 16
cdr3_aa: CAISDRTGGSNQPQHF
cdr3_nt: TGTGCCATCAGTGATCGGACAGGGGGCAGCAATCAGCCCCAGCATTTT

d_call: TRBD1
v_call: TRBV9
j_call: TRBJ1-2
clone_size: few
cdr3_length: 15
cdr3_aa: CASSVGTGFNYGYTF
cdr3_nt: TGTGCCAGCAGCGTCGGGACAGGATTTAACTATGGCTACACCTTC

d_call: NA
v_call: TRBV27
j_call: TRBJ1-6
clone_size: many
cdr3_length: 16
cdr3_aa: CASSLFSGTAGSPLHF
cdr3_nt: TGTGCCAGCAGTTTATTCTCCGGGACTGCAGGCTCACCCCTCCACTTT